A single sample is the source of the 14 T cell receptor beta chains below, sequenced in a study of blood T cell repertoires in COVID-19. Profiling relied on immunoSEQ multiplex PCR, and the TCRdb table lists in-frame clones only, not all of them. The data show about 250,000 clones, with approximately 84% seen just once and under 5% held by the top ten. The specimen was peripheral blood. Receptors originate from a man aged 50-60 years with active or convalescent COVID-19.

The chain uses TRBV28 and TRBJ1-5; D is unclear. V was clipped by 1 base and J by 2 bases, with 9 bases between them. The CDR3 consists of 15 residues. Germline lookup yields CDR1 MDHEN and CDR2 SYDVKM. CDR3 DNA sequence: TGTGCCAGCAGTTTATCCGGGGTGGGCAATCAGCCCCAGCATTTT. Its protein product is CASSLSGVGNQPQHF.

The chain carries TRBV11-3 and TRBJ2-2, with TRBD1 as a possible D gene (5 bases). The CDR3 runs to 14 residues. Germline V lookup: CDR1 SGHNT, CDR2 YENEEA. Trimming removed 6 bases at V and 6 bases at J, with 14 bases between. In DNA, the CDR3 is TGTGCCAGCAGATTAAGGGGTCGATCCGGGGAGCTGTTTTTT. Translating it yields CASRLRGRSGELFF.

This chain uses TRBV4-3 with TRBJ1-4, with D perhaps TRBD1 (6 bases). Trimming removed 1 base at V and 5 bases at J, with 11 bases between. This CDR3 is built from 15 residues. CDR1 is LGHNA and CDR2 is YSLEER in the germline V gene. The CDR3 sequence: CASSQGTAGNEKLFF. DNA for the CDR3: TGCGCCAGCAGCCAAGGGACAGCTGGGAATGAAAAACTGTTTTTT.

V gene TRBV20-1 combines with J gene TRBJ2-3; 7 nucleotides match TRBD2. Germline V gives CDR1 DFQATT, CDR2 SNEGSKA (reference sequence). J was trimmed by 0 bases and V by 3 bases; bases with no gene match: 6. The CDR3 contains 15 residues. The CDR3, as DNA: TGCAGTGCTAGTTTGCGGGGGACTAGCACAGATACGCAGTATTTT. This codes for CSASLRGTSTDTQYF.

This clone came up once. V is TRBV9 and J is TRBJ1-3; D gene uncertain. The CDR3 spans 15 residues. The germline V gene encodes CDR1 SGDLS and CDR2 YYNGEE. V dropped 4 bases and J dropped 4 bases, with 15 bases sitting between them. CDR3 sequence: CASSSSGVRGNTIYF. CDR3 nucleotide sequence: TGTGCCAGCAGCTCCTCCGGGGTAAGAGGAAACACCATATATTTT.

The chain has TRBV9 and TRBJ2-7, with 7 bases identical to TRBD1. J gave up 1 base and V 4 bases, and 5 bases lay outside the gene matches. The CDR3 spans 14 residues. CDR1 is SGDLS and CDR2 is YYNGEE in the germline V gene. Written as DNA, the CDR3 is TGTGCCAGCAGCCCCCGGGACAGATCCTACGAGCAGTACTTC. It is translated as CASSPRDRSYEQYF.

The chain joins TRBV28 to TRBJ1-1; 10 bases map to TRBD1. J gave up 1 base and V 6 bases, and 2 bases lay outside the gene matches. The CDR3 runs 14 residues. The germline V gene has CDR1 MDHEN and CDR2 SYDVKM. The CDR3 DNA follows: TGTGCCAGCAGGACAGGGGGCGAGAACACTGAAGCTTTCTTT. It translates to CASRTGGENTEAFF.

The rearrangement joins TRBV6-5 to TRBJ1-4; 9 bases are shared with TRBD1. J lost 1 base, V lost 8 bases, and 5 bases had no gene match. Germline V gene lookup returns CDR1 MNHEY and CDR2 SVGAGI. CDR3 length equals 15 residues. The CDR3 protein is CASGTGRGTNEKLFF. The DNA for the CDR3 is TGTGCCAGCGGGACAGGGAGAGGAACTAATGAAAAACTGTTTTTT.

This sequence joins TRBV9 and TRBJ2-1; TRBD2 aligns across 13 bases. Germline-derived CDR1 and CDR2 are SGDLS and YYNGEE. The CDR3 length is 16 residues. V lost 3 bases, J lost 0 bases, and 0 bases stayed unmatched. The CDR3 DNA follows: TGTGCCAGCAGCGGGACTAGCGGGGGCTCCTACAATGAGCAGTTCTTC. It encodes CASSGTSGGSYNEQFF.

This clone has a single count. The chain uses TRBV3-1 (or the pseudogene TRBV3-2) and TRBJ1-3; D gene unclear. Trimming cost V 6 bases and J 3 bases, with 9 bases left between them. CDR1 LGHDT and CDR2 YNNKEL come from the germline V gene (reference sequence). The CDR3 is 13 amino acids. CDR3 loop: CASRPAGGNTIYF. CDR3 DNA: TGTGCCAGCAGGCCCGCGGGTGGAAACACCATATATTTT.

CDR3 sequence: CAIQQGSGNTEAFF. Written as DNA, the CDR3 is TGTGCCATCCAACAGGGTTCGGGGAACACTGAAGCTTTCTTT. The chain carries TRBV2 and TRBJ1-1, with D perhaps TRBD1 (6 bases). This CDR3 is 14 amino acids long. Germline-derived CDR1 and CDR2 are SNHLY and FYNNEI. V gave up 10 bases and J gave up 1 base, with 16 bases separating them.

The chain employs TRBV11-3 and TRBJ2-1; 9 bases fit TRBD1. The CDR3 is made up of 16 amino acids. Looked up from germline, CDR1 is SGHNT and CDR2 is YENEEA. The junction had 13 bases not matched to a gene; V was cut back by 5 bases and J by 8 bases. This CDR3 is CASSIRTGTGLDEQFF. DNA for the CDR3: TGTGCCAGCAGCATCCGAACAGGGACAGGGTTGGATGAGCAGTTCTTC.

The chain carries TRBV7-8 and TRBJ2-3; TRBD2 might be the D (6 bases). The germline V and J ends were trimmed by 5 bases and 5 bases, with 17 bases remaining between them. This CDR3 spans 15 amino acids. Per germline, CDR1 SGHVS and CDR2 FQNEAQ. CDR3 residues: CASSVEPGVVDTQYF. CDR3 DNA: TGTGCCAGCAGCGTAGAACCGGGGGTGGTAGATACGCAGTATTTT.

Regarding this clone: Germline is not matched at one junction end, which may reflect a read error. Other nucleotide sequences in the sample specify the same CDR3. The CDR3 region is CAWTNSGGPYNEQFF. The CDR3 nucleotides read TGTGCCTGGACCAATAGCGGGGGCCCCTATAATGAGCAGTTCTTC. V is TRBV30 and J is TRBJ2-1; TRBD2 matches at 9 bases. The CDR3 is made up of 15 amino acids. CDR1 GTSNPN and CDR2 SVGIG come from the germline V gene (reference sequence).